Below, 26 T cell receptor beta chains from the same sample are listed, as sequenced in a study of glioma-infiltrating T cells. TCR alpha and beta CDR3 regions were amplified from RNA using iRepertoire nested multiplex PCR. TCRdb called the multiplex PCR reads again in MiXCR, with one record for every CDR3 protein. The sample has 90,000 to 100,000 distinct CDR3 sequences, 35% to 45% seen once; the top ten hold 35% to 45%. The sequenced sample consisted of glioma tissue, nonneoplastic brain tissue, or PBMCs (not recorded which). Receptors originate from a human donor with low-grade glioma or glioblastoma, undergoing nonglioma brain surgery, or in good health (not recorded which).

This clonotype has a handful of counts. One end of the junction is discordant with germline, which a read error may explain. V is TRBV28 and J is TRBJ1-6; possible D gene TRBD1, 5 bases. Germline values: CDR1 MDHEN, CDR2 SYDVKM. CDR3 length: 15 residues. This CDR3 reads CASSLGEFENSPPHF. In DNA form, the CDR3 reads TGTGCCAGCAGTTTGGGGGAGTTTGAGAATTCACCCCCCCACTTC.

In this sample, this clonotype turned up many times. The chain uses TRBV6-1 and TRBJ2-5; 8 nucleotides align to TRBD2. Germline V gives CDR1 MNHNS, CDR2 SASEGT. The junction had 4 bases not matched to a gene; V was cut back by 5 bases and J by 5 bases. The CDR3 length is 13 residues. The CDR3 bases are TGTGCCAGCAGTCGGGGGGGGTCGGAGACCCAGTACTTC. Its translation is CASSRGGSETQYF.

This clonotype occurred many times. The genes are TRBV24-1 and TRBJ2-5, with D possibly TRBD2 on 6 matching bases. Germline V gives CDR1 KGHDR, CDR2 SFDVKD. This CDR3 has 15 residues. The V end lost 3 bases, the J end lost 5 bases, and 15 bases lay between the germline ends. The CDR3 here is CATSDRGGKMETQYF. Written as DNA, the CDR3 is TGTGCCACCAGTGATCGGGGCGGGAAGATGGAGACCCAGTACTTC.

As to this clonotype: A read error may produce the germline difference seen at one junction end. The rearrangement links TRBV20-1 to TRBJ1-1; D perhaps matches TRBD1 (6 bases). The germline CDR1 and CDR2 sequences are DFQATT and SNEGSKA (reference sequence). This CDR3 is built from 12 residues. The CDR3 loop is CGAGDGNTGAFF. The CDR3 coding sequence is TGCGGTGCAGGGGATGGAAACACTGGAGCTTTCTTT.

This clonotype was counted at least ten times. This chain uses TRBV6-6 with TRBJ2-3, with TRBD2 matching 12 bases. The CDR3 has 15 amino acids. The V gene's germline CDR1 is MNHNY and CDR2 SVGAGI (reference sequence). J gave up 5 bases and V 2 bases, and 2 bases lay outside the gene matches. The CDR3, as DNA: TGTGCCAGCAGTTACCTAGCGGGGGGGCAAGATACGCAGTATTTT. It codes for CASSYLAGGQDTQYF.

This clonotype showed up just a few times. V gene TRBV11-3 combines with J gene TRBJ2-2; 12 nucleotides match TRBD1. The CDR3 totals 15 residues. Losses at the gene ends were 6 bases for V and 6 bases for J; bases not matched to a gene: 5. CDR1 is SGHNT, CDR2 YENEEA, per germline. Written as DNA, the CDR3 is TGTGCCAGCAGTCCGGGACAGGGGGCCGCCGGGGAGCTGTTTTTT. It specifies CASSPGQGAAGELFF.

Comments on this clonotype: This may be a read error, as it is one base from a much larger clone. The V and J genes are TRBV18 and TRBJ2-7; TRBD1 might be the D (6 bases). The CDR3 sequence is 15 residues long. Trimming cost V 2 bases and J 2 bases, with 13 bases left between them. The germline gives CDR1 KGHSH, CDR2 LQKENI. This CDR3 is CASSPGLQGPYEQYF. The CDR3, as DNA: TGTGCCAGCTCACCAGGACTCCAGGGGCCCTACGAGCAGTACTTC.

This clonotype was recorded at least ten times. As DNA, the CDR3 is TGTGCCAGCAGTGTATCCGGGTTGGAGACCCAGTACTTC. The encoded protein is CASSVSGLETQYF. This chain joins TRBV12-3 or TRBV12-4 and TRBJ2-5, with D unclear. Trimming cost V 5 bases and J 5 bases, with 12 bases left between them. There are 13 residues in the CDR3.

This clonotype was seen many times. This chain uses TRBV5-1 with TRBJ2-7, with 7 nucleotides matching TRBD1. CDR1 and CDR2 (germline): SGHRS, YFSETQ. There are 14 residues in the CDR3. V trimming: 2 bases; J trimming: 3 bases; junction bases outside the gene matches: 5. The CDR3 bases are TGCGCCAGCAGCTTCCAGGGACAGAGCTACGAGCAGTACTTC. Protein product: CASSFQGQSYEQYF.

This clonotype has a count of ten or more. The chain combines TRBV6-2 or TRBV6-3 with TRBJ2-5; D is unclear. The V gene lost 3 bases and the J gene lost 3 bases, with 8 bases spanning the gap. Germline CDR1 and CDR2: MNHEY and SVGEGT. The CDR3 is made up of 13 amino acids. The CDR3 nucleotides are TGTGCCAGCAGTTATTGGTCAGAAGAGACCCAGTACTTC. Encoded protein: CASSYWSEETQYF.

This clonotype was seen ten or more times. The V call is TRBV2, the J call TRBJ2-2, with a tentative D call TRBD1 (6 bases). Looked up from germline, CDR1 is SNHLY and CDR2 is FYNNEI. The CDR3 is 14 amino acids. Trimming pared 6 bases from V and 4 bases from J, leaving 12 bases between. CDR3 DNA sequence: TGTGCCAGCAGGGAAACAGGGCGCACCGGGGAGCTGTTTTTT. Its translation is CASRETGRTGELFF.

With respect to this clonotype: Relative to the germline gene, one junction end is altered; a read error may explain this. CDR3 DNA: TGTGCCAGCAGCACTGGAGGCCAGCCCCGGCATTTT. Translating it yields CASSTGGQPRHF. V gene TRBV27 combines with J gene TRBJ1-5; D remains ambiguous. Germline V lookup: CDR1 MNHEY, CDR2 SMNVEV (reference sequence). CDR3 size: 12 residues.

Concerning this clonotype: A clone one base away is much larger, so this may be a read error. The rearrangement uses TRBV29-1 and TRBJ2-1; the D gene is possibly TRBD2 (6 bases). V was shortened by 3 bases and J by 0 bases, with 18 bases between the two germline ends. This CDR3 is 17 amino acids long. The germline gives CDR1 SQVTM, CDR2 ANQGSEA. DNA of the CDR3: TGCAGCGTTGAGTGGGGGGTCGAAGCTGCCTCCTACAATGAGCAGTTCTTC. Residues: CSVEWGVEAASYNEQFF.

Points on this clonotype: A much larger clone lies a single base off, so this may be a read error. The chain combines TRBV9 with TRBJ2-1, with 7 nucleotides matching TRBD1. Germline V gene sequence: CDR1 SGDLS, CDR2 YYNGEE. The CDR3 runs 13 residues. The CDR3 region has the DNA TGTACCAGCAGCGTAGGACAGGTCAATGAGCAGTTCTTC. Protein sequence: CTSSVGQVNEQFF.

This clonotype was counted at least ten times. The chain recombines TRBV20-1 with TRBJ1-4; D gene ambiguous. The germline V gene has CDR1 DFQATT and CDR2 SNEGSKA (reference sequence). This CDR3 region has 12 residues. Deletions cut 1 base from V and 8 bases from J, with 8 bases between. CDR3 in DNA: TGCAGTGCTAGAGCATATGGGGAAAAACTGTTTTTT. Its translation is CSARAYGEKLFF.

About this clonotype itself: With a much larger clone just one base away, this may be a read error. The V and J genes are TRBV4-3 and TRBJ2-1; weak D call: TRBD2 (6 bases). The CDR3 extends over 15 amino acids. In germline, CDR1 is LGHNA, CDR2 YSLEER. CDR3 residues: CAGSRLGDSRSEQFF. The CDR3 DNA reads as TGCGCCGGCAGCCGTTTGGGGGACTCCCGCAGTGAGCAGTTCTTC.

Remarks on this clonotype: A much larger clonotype is one base distant, so this may be a read error. The missing conserved phenylalanine or tryptophan at the end of this CDR3 makes a read error likely. The chain has TRBV5-5 and TRBJ1-1; a possible D gene is TRBD1 (5 bases). V was pared by 4 bases and J by 5 bases, with 12 bases between. Germline V gene sequence: CDR1 SGHKS, CDR2 YYEKEE (reference sequence). This CDR3 spans 13 amino acids. The CDR3 sequence: CASSLRGQTEAFL. The CDR3 DNA reads as TGTGCCAGCAGCCTCCGGGGCCAAACTGAAGCTTTCCTT.

The gene calls are TRBV12-3 or TRBV12-4 and TRBJ1-2; D uncertain. The CDR3 loop spans 13 amino acids. Trimming stripped 5 bases from V and 3 bases from J, with 10 bases between. For the CDR3, the DNA is TGTGCCAGCAGTGAGACATGGGACTATGGCTACACCTTC. It yields the protein CASSETWDYGYTF.

About this clonotype itself: A much more abundant neighbour one base away suggests this may be a read error. This chain links TRBV29-1 with TRBJ2-5, with D possibly being TRBD1 (6 bases). The germline gives CDR1 SQVTM, CDR2 ANQGSEA. The CDR3 totals 13 residues. Between the trimmed V and J ends, which lost 7 bases and 7 bases, there was a span of 19 bases. The CDR3 DNA is TGCAGCGCGCCCGTCGGACAGTCGGGGACCCAGTACTTC. This gives the protein CSAPVGQSGTQYF.

The chain joins TRBV20-1 to TRBJ2-7; D call uncertain. The CDR3 loop spans 12 amino acids. Germline loops: CDR1 DFQATT, CDR2 SNEGSKA (reference sequence). Trimming took off 3 bases at V and 0 bases at J, with 6 bases between the two ends. The CDR3 is CSARESSYEQYF. For the CDR3, the DNA is TGCAGTGCTAGGGAGAGCTCCTACGAGCAGTACTTC.

At least ten counts were recorded for this clonotype. This may be a read error: a much more frequent sequence differs by one nucleotide. V and J are TRBV11-3 and TRBJ2-7; D gene unclear. CDR1 and CDR2 (germline): SGHNT, YENEEA. The ends were cut back, 0 bases at V and 1 base at J, with 4 bases in the middle. The CDR3 sequence is 13 residues long. CDR3 DNA sequence: TGTGCCAGCAGCTTAGATGGGTCCTACGAGCAGTACTTC. It translates to CASSLDGSYEQYF.

Many counts were recorded for this clonotype. This chain joins TRBV20-1 and TRBJ2-2; 7 nucleotides line up with TRBD1. V was pared by 5 bases and J by 7 bases, with 7 bases of the junction left unmatched. CDR1 and CDR2 (germline): DFQATT, SNEGSKA (reference sequence). The CDR3 is 13 amino acids. CDR3 amino acids: CSARPTGNGELFF. The CDR3, as DNA: TGCAGTGCTCGACCGACAGGGAACGGGGAGCTGTTTTTT.

This clonotype was observed many times. The genes are TRBV15 and TRBJ2-3; no firm D call. Trimming removed 5 bases from V and 9 bases from J, with 18 bases in between. CDR1 and CDR2 (germline): LNHNV, YYDKDF (reference sequence). The CDR3 is made up of 14 amino acids. CDR3 in amino acids: CATSGNTPVGTQYF. CDR3 coding DNA: TGTGCCACCAGCGGAAACACCCCGGTTGGGACGCAGTATTTT.

Worth noting for this clonotype: Given a much more abundant clone one base away, this may be a read error. V usage is TRBV18 and J usage is TRBJ2-7; a weak D match, TRBD1 (5 bases). Trimming removed 3 bases from V and 5 bases from J, with 11 bases in between. Germline V CDR1 and CDR2: KGHSH, LQKENI. This CDR3 has 13 residues. The CDR3 nucleotides read TGTGCCAGCTCACCGGCAGGGTTAAACGAGCAGTACTTC. Protein sequence: CASSPAGLNEQYF.

As concerns this clonotype: A much larger clone lies a single base off, so this may be a read error. The J gene is TRBJ2-7, the V gene TRBV29-1; a possible D gene is TRBD1 (5 bases). V was clipped by 6 bases and J by 11 bases, with 17 bases between them. CDR1 and CDR2 from the germline V gene are SQVTM and ANQGSEA. CDR3 length equals 11 residues. CDR3 sequence: CSVDIEETKYF. For the CDR3, the DNA is TGCAGCGTGGACATTGAAGAGACCAAGTACTTC.

Of note for this clonotype: Germline is not matched at one junction end, which may reflect a read error. The rearrangement uses TRBV13 and TRBJ2-2, with a possible D match to TRBD2 (5 bases). From germline, CDR1 is PRHDT and CDR2 FYEKMQ (reference sequence). The CDR3 loop spans 15 amino acids. The CDR3 DNA is TGTGCCAGCAGCTCAAGGGATAAGAGTACCGGGGAGCTGCTTTTT. Translated: CASSSRDKSTGELLF.